This TCR beta chain was retrieved from a study of blood T cell repertoires in COVID-19. Germline assignment: CDR1 LNHDA and CDR2 SQIVND (reference sequence). The CDR3 runs 14 residues. V lost 7 bases and J lost 3, with 10 bases in between. Per the original methods: Amplification from reference gene primers served as the basis for estimated nucleated cell counts. Here immunoSEQ multiplex PCR was the method, and the copy in TCRdb shows in-frame clones only, minus some. V and J calls and clone size are as listed in that table; D and trimming were resolved from the DNA. The sample carries 25,000 to 35,000 clones, 85% to 90% recorded once.

The TCR was taken from a human donor with active COVID-19. The donor label of this sample is uncertain. The chain employs TRBV19 and TRBJ2-6; no firm D call. Sequencing was performed on peripheral blood. The CDR3 DNA is TGTGCCAGTACCTATAGTAGTGGGGCCAACGTCCTGACTTTC. It encodes CASTYSSGANVLTF.